A selection of T cell receptor beta chains follows, all from one sample in a study of CD8+ T cells in alopecia areata. Repertoires were generated with immunoSEQ multiplex PCR, while TCRdb's copy carries only in-frame clones and drops some. The sample consists of 200,000 to 250,000 clones, 67% of them appearing once. The sample was CD4+ T cells sorted from blood, taken at week 0. The source of these receptors is a human donor with alopecia areata. CDR3s leave out the opening cysteine and the closing phenylalanine or tryptophan. Fields, in order: D gene, J gene, V gene, CDR3 protein. D genes are given only for firm matches.

>-|TRBJ2-2|TRBV2
ASSAEFTGELF
>TRBD1|TRBJ1-1|TRBV7-9
ASSPDRGRSEAF
>-|TRBJ2-3|TRBV7-8
ASSLAQSTQY
>TRBD1|TRBJ1-6|TRBV13
ASSLQGAYNSPLH
>-|TRBJ1-5|TRBV9
ASSVDVNQPQH
>TRBD1|TRBJ2-5|TRBV29-1
SVGQGGETQY
>-|TRBJ1-2|TRBV2
ASQPRIGYT
>-|TRBJ2-3|TRBV2
ASSWGTDTQY
>-|TRBJ1-2|TRBV7-6
ASSWARGQGYT
>TRBD1|TRBJ1-2|TRBV29-1
SVADRRYT
>-|TRBJ1-5|TRBV5-1
ASSLAGDFNQPQH
>-|TRBJ1-1|TRBV30
AWSGSFPAEAF
>-|TRBJ2-1|TRBV29-1
SVESLERSEQF
>-|TRBJ2-7|TRBV9
ASSVAGTYPYEQY
>-|TRBJ2-3|TRBV29-1
SVESTITDTQY
>-|TRBJ2-5|TRBV5-1
ASSIAETQY
>TRBD1|TRBJ1-4|TRBV7-9
ASRETGTNEKLF
>-|TRBJ2-2|TRBV9
ASSVEAFGELF
>TRBD2|TRBJ2-3|TRBV25-1
ASSGSGGADTQY
>TRBD1|TRBJ1-1|TRBV6-1
ASSAHGQVAGTEAF
>-|TRBJ1-2|TRBV5-1
ASSTRAQTAYGYT
>-|TRBJ1-2|TRBV27
ASSLRVNYGYT
>-|TRBJ2-6|TRBV30
AWRPKGFGANVLT
>-|TRBJ1-2|TRBV4-1
ASSQTGGYGYT
>-|TRBJ2-2|TRBV27
ASSLGHRNTGELF
>-|TRBJ2-1|TRBV19
ASSIPVRTYNEQF
>TRBD1|TRBJ1-2|TRBV29-1
SVADGRGNYGYT
>-|TRBJ2-7|TRBV5-1
ASSPGYYEQY
>TRBD2|TRBJ2-3|TRBV7-9
ASSLGLPGVDTQY
>-|TRBJ1-2|TRBV27
ASSQNNFYGYT
>-|TRBJ1-5|TRBV5-1
ASSLAPGDNQPQH
>-|TRBJ1-4|TRBV6-5
ASSPNRGEKLF
>-|TRBJ2-7|TRBV27
ASSFPPPGNEQY
>TRBD2|TRBJ2-3|TRBV7-2
ASSPPGLAVTDTQY
>-|TRBJ2-7|TRBV6-5
ASSYSGDGEQY
>-|TRBJ1-1|TRBV18
ASSPLDRNTEAF
>TRBD1|TRBJ1-2|TRBV30
AWSVGGADYGYT